This TCR beta chain emerged from a study of Ad26.COV2.S vaccination and SARS-CoV-2 variants. The CDR3 contains 14 residues. Unmatched junction bases numbered 6, after V lost 4 bases and J lost 9 bases. Looked up from germline, CDR1 is SGHNT and CDR2 is YYREEE (reference sequence). Findings of the study overall: Responses of T cells in total may have been underestimated by the TCR breadth and depth analyses. CD8+ and CD4+ T cells specific for spike reportedly responded with substantial breadth after vaccination.

Only in-frame clones appear in the TCRdb table, and some are missing; sequencing was by immunoSEQ multiplex PCR. The sample lists some 500,000 clones, about 91% occurring once. Treatment: some 20 received Ad26.COV2.S at low or high dose, single or two shots; 5 received placebo; per-sample allocation not given. Day 63 after the first vaccine or placebo injection was the time point for sampling. Concerning this clone itself: Its target is not known.

The TCR was taken from a person aged 18-65 years who received the Ad26.COV2.S COVID-19 vaccine or a placebo. The chain has TRBV5-4 and TRBJ2-1; 11 nucleotides match TRBD2. Material: peripheral blood, obtained in a trial of Ad26.COV2.S vaccine versus placebo. The CDR3 sequence is CASSLGTSGAEQFF. The CDR3, as DNA: TGTGCCAGCAGCCTCGGGACTAGCGGTGCTGAGCAGTTCTTC.